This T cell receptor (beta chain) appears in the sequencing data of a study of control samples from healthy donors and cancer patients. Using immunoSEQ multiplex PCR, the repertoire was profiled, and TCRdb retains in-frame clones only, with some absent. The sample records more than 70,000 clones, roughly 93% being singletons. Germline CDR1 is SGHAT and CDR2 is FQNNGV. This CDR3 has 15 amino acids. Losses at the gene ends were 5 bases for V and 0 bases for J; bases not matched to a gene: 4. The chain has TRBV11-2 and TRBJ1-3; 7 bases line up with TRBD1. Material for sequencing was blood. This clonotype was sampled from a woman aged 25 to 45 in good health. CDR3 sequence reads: CASSQGQLSGNTIYF. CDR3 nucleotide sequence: TGTGCCAGCAGCCAGGGACAGCTCTCTGGAAACACCATATATTTT. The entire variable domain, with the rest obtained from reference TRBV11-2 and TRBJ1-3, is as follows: EAGVAQSPRYKIIEKRQSVAFWCNPISGHATLYWYQQILGQGPKLLIQFQNNGVVDDSQLPKDRFSAERLKGVDSTLKIQPAKLEDSAVYLCASSQGQLSGNTIYFGEGSWLTVV.